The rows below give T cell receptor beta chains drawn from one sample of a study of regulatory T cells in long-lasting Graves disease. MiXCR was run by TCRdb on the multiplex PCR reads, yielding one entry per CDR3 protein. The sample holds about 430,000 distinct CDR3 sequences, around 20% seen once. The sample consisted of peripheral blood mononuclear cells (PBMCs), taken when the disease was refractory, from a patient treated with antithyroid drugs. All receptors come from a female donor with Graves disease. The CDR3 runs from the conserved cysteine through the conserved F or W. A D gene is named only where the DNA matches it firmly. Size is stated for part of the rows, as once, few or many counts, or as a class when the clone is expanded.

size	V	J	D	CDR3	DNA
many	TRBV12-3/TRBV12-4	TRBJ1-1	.	CASSFKGQGTEAFF	TGTGCCAGCAGTTTTAAGGGGCAGGGCACTGAAGCTTTCTTT
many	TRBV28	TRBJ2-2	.	CASSPGTGFNTGELFF	TGTGCCAGCAGTCCCGGGACGGGATTCAACACCGGGGAGCTGTTTTTT
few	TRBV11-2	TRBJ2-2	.	CASSLEDHGELFF	TGTGCCAGCAGCTTAGAGGATCACGGGGAGCTGTTTTTT
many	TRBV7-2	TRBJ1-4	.	CASSLGGIGKKLFF	TGTGCCAGCAGCTTAGGGGGGATTGGGAAAAAACTGTTTTTT
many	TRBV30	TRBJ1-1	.	CAWSDSLYTEAFF	TGTGCCTGGAGTGATTCCTTGTACACTGAAGCTTTCTTT
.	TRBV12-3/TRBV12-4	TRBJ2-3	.	CASSFIGNTQYF	TGTGCCAGCAGTTTCATCGGCAATACGCAGTATTTT
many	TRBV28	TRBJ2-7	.	CASSFASEQYF	TGTGCCAGCAGTTTTGCCAGCGAGCAGTACTTC
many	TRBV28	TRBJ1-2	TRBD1	CASSEILGTGPGYTF	TGTGCCAGCAGCGAAATCCTCGGGACAGGGCCTGGCTACACCTTC
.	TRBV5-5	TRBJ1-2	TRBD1	CASSPETTDRGYGYTF	TGTGCCAGCAGCCCGGAAACGACGGACAGGGGTTACGGCTACACCTTC
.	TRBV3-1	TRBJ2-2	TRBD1	CASSPRDRGNTGELFF	TGTGCCAGCAGCCCCCGGGACAGGGGAAACACCGGGGAGCTGTTTTTT
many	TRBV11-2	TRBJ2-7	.	CASSFLTGLYEQYF	TGTGCCAGCAGCTTTTTGACGGGACTCTACGAGCAGTACTTC
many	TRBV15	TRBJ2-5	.	CATSRGQQETQYF	TGTGCCACCAGCAGAGGACAGCAAGAGACCCAGTACTTC
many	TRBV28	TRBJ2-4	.	CASSPLTGGAKNIQYF	TGTGCCAGCAGCCCCCTGACGGGTGGAGCCAAAAACATTCAGTACTTC
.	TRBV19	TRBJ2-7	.	CASSFGRGTYEQYF	TGTGCCAGTAGCTTTGGTAGAGGGACCTACGAGCAGTACTTC
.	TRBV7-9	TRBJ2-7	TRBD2	CASSPSGGYSYEQYF	TGTGCCAGCAGTCCTAGCGGGGGATACTCCTACGAGCAGTACTTC
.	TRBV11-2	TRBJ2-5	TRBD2	CASSHPGLAEETQYF	TGCGCCAGCAGCCACCCGGGACTAGCGGAAGAGACCCAGTACTTC
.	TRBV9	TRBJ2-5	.	CASSDRDLQETQYF	TGTGCCAGCAGCGACCGGGACTTGCAAGAGACCCAGTACTTC
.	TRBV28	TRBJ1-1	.	CASWPFGNTEAFF	TGTGCCAGCTGGCCCTTTGGGAACACTGAAGCTTTCTTT
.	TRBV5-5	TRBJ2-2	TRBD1	CASSFDRGRTGELFF	TGTGCCAGCAGCTTCGACAGGGGGAGAACCGGGGAGCTGTTTTTT
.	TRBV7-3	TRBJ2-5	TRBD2	CASSESGTSAETQYF	TGTGCCAGCAGCGAGTCGGGGACTAGCGCCGAGACCCAGTACTTC
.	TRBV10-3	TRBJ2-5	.	CAISGQGGQETQYF	TGTGCCATCAGTGGTCAGGGGGGGCAAGAGACCCAGTACTTC
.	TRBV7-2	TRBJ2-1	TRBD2	CASTGLAGVRVGEQFF	TGTGCCAGTACGGGACTAGCGGGAGTTCGGGTGGGTGAGCAGTTCTTC
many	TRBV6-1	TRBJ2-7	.	CASSENGFNEQYF	TGTGCCAGCAGTGAAAATGGGTTCAACGAGCAGTACTTC
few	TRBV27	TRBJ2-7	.	CASSRPTGSGRISYEQYF	TGTGCCAGCAGTAGACCGACAGGGAGCGGGCGGATAAGCTACGAGCAGTACTTC
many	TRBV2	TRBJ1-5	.	CASSEAGLSNQPQHF	TGTGCCAGCAGTGAGGCAGGTCTTAGCAATCAGCCCCAGCATTTT
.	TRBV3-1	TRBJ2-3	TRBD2	CASSQGLAGLRTDTQYF	TGTGCCAGCAGCCAAGGGCTAGCGGGCCTACGCACAGATACGCAGTATTTT
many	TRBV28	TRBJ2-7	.	CASNVGYEQYF	TGTGCCAGCAATGTCGGATACGAGCAGTACTTC
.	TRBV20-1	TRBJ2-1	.	CSARGSSPKGYNEQFF	TGCAGTGCTAGAGGGTCTAGCCCCAAGGGCTACAATGAGCAGTTCTTC
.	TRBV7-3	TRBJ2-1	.	CASSISVSSYNEQFF	TGTGCCAGCAGCATTAGCGTAAGCTCCTACAATGAGCAGTTCTTC
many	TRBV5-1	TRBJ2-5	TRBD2	CASSPGLAALGETQYF	TGCGCCAGCAGCCCAGGACTAGCGGCCCTAGGGGAGACCCAGTACTTC
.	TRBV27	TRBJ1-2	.	CASSLSGNRFNYGYTF	TGTGCCAGCAGTTTATCGGGGAACAGGTTTAACTATGGCTACACCTTC
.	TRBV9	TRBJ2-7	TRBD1	CASSVERDSLTYEQYF	TGTGCCAGCAGCGTCGAACGGGACAGCCTAACCTACGAGCAGTACTTC
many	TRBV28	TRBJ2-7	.	CASKVGAQGEQYF	TGTGCCAGCAAGGTGGGGGCGCAGGGCGAGCAGTACTTC
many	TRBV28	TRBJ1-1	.	CASQGNTEAFF	TGTGCCAGCCAAGGGAACACTGAAGCTTTCTTT
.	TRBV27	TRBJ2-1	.	CASTTPLGEQFF	TGTGCCAGCACCACCCCCTTGGGTGAGCAGTTCTTC
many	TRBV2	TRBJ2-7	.	CASSGGRSDYEQYF	TGTGCCAGCAGTGGGGGCCGGAGTGACTACGAGCAGTACTTC
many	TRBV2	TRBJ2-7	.	CATRRSLSYEQYF	TGTGCCACCCGCCGGAGCCTATCCTACGAGCAGTACTTC
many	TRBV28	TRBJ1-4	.	CASSSPTGIEKLFF	TGTGCCAGCAGTTCTCCGACGGGGATTGAAAAACTGTTTTTT
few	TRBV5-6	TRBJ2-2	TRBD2	CASSPGTMNTGELFF	TGTGCCAGCAGTCCCGGGACTATGAACACCGGGGAGCTGTTTTTT
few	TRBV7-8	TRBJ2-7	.	CASSLGSVIVRTYEQYF	TGTGCCAGCAGCTTAGGGAGCGTGATAGTGCGAACCTACGAGCAGTACTTC
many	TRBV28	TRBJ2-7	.	CATSVGLNYEQYF	TGTGCCACCAGCGTCGGGCTGAACTACGAGCAGTACTTC
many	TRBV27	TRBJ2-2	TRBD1	CASSLQGAGTGELFF	TGTGCCAGCAGTTTACAGGGGGCGGGCACCGGGGAGCTGTTTTTT
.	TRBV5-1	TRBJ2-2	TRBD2	CASSSRGLAGTGELFF	TGCGCCAGCAGCTCGAGGGGACTAGCGGGGACCGGGGAGCTGTTTTTT
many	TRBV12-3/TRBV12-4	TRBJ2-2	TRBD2	CASSLPLAGFGELFF	TGTGCCAGCAGTTTGCCACTAGCGGGATTCGGGGAGCTGTTTTTT
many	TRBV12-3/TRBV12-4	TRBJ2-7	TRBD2	CASSLRGVAGGEQYF	TGTGCCAGCAGTTTAAGGGGCGTAGCGGGAGGCGAGCAGTACTTC
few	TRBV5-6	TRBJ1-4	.	CASSGRQKTNEKLFF	TGTGCCAGCAGCGGAAGACAGAAAACTAATGAAAAACTGTTTTTT
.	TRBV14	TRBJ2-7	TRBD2	CASSQGAGETYEQYF	TGTGCCAGCAGCCAAGGTGCGGGGGAGACCTACGAGCAGTACTTC